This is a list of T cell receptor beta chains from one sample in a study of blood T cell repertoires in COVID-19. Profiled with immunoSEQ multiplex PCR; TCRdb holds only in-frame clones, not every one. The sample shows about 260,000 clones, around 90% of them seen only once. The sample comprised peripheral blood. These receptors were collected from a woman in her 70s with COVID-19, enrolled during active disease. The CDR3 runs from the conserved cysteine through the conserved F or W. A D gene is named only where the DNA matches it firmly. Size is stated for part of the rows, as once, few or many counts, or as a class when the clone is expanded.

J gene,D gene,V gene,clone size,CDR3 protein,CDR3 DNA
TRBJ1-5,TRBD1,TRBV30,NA,CAWRARQGGQPQHF,TGTGCCTGGAGGGCCCGACAGGGGGGTCAGCCCCAGCATTTT
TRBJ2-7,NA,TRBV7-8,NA,CASSLGDGGPYEQYF,TGTGCCAGCAGCTTAGGTGACGGGGGTCCTTACGAGCAGTACTTC
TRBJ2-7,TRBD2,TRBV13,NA,CASSPLAGSSYEQYF,TGTGCCAGCAGCCCCCTAGCGGGTTCCTCCTACGAGCAGTACTTC
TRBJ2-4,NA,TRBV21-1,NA,CASSKERVMVDKNIQYF,TGTGCCAGCAGCAAAGAGCGGGTGATGGTCGACAAAAACATTCAGTACTTC
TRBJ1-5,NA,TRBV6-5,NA,CASLPGWGQPQHF,TGTGCCAGCTTGCCAGGGTGGGGTCAGCCCCAGCATTTT
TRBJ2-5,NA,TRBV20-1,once,CSASGAYQETQYF,TGCAGTGCTAGTGGGGCTTACCAAGAGACCCAGTACTTC
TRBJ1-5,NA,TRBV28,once,CASRSGGSNQPQHF,TGTGCCAGCAGGTCCGGGGGTAGCAATCAGCCCCAGCATTTT
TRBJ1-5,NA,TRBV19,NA,CASRQTGFNQPQHF,TGTGCCAGTAGGCAAACAGGATTCAATCAGCCCCAGCATTTT
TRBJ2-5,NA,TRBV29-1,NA,CSVRRDGETQYF,TGCAGCGTTCGCAGGGATGGGGAGACCCAGTACTTC
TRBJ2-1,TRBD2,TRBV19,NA,CASSTGTSGNNEQFF,TGTGCCAGTAGTACAGGGACTAGCGGGAACAATGAGCAGTTCTTC
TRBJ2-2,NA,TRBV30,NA,CASVDWNTGELFF,TGTGCCTCGGTGGACTGGAACACCGGGGAGCTGTTTTTT
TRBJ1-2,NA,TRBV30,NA,CAWSAGGYGYTF,TGTGCCTGGAGTGCCGGGGGCTATGGCTACACCTTC
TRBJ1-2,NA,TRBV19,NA,CASSSNYRELDPHHYGYTF,TGTGCCAGTAGTTCCAATTACAGGGAACTGGACCCACACCACTATGGCTACACCTTC
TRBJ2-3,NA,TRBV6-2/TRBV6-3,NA,CASSYRSPIQYTDTQYF,TGTGCCAGCAGTTACCGGTCTCCGATTCAATACACAGATACGCAGTATTTT
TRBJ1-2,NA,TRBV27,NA,CASRPTGRTYGYTF,TGTGCCAGCAGGCCTACCGGACGGACTTATGGCTACACCTTC
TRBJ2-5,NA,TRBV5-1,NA,CASSQHSQGRRETQYF,TGCGCCAGCAGCCAACACTCCCAGGGGCGAAGAGAGACCCAGTACTTC
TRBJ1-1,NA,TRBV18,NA,CASSPNSLNTEAFF,TGTGCCAGCTCACCCAATAGTCTGAACACTGAAGCTTTCTTT
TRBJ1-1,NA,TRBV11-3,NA,CASSLLRAVGTEAFF,TGTGCCAGCAGCTTACTGCGGGCAGTGGGCACTGAAGCTTTCTTT
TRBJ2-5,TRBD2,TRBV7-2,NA,CASSLSVTSAQETQYF,TGTGCCAGCAGCTTATCGGTCACTAGCGCTCAAGAGACCCAGTACTTC
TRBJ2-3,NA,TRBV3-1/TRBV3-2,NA,CASSQFPTVSTDTQYF,TGTGCCAGCAGCCAATTCCCTACCGTAAGCACAGATACGCAGTATTTT
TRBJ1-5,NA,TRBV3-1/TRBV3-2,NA,CASSQGTGDQPQHF,TGTGCCAGCAGCCAGGGGACGGGAGATCAGCCCCAGCATTTT
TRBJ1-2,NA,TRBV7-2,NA,CASSQQQNYGYTF,TGTGCCAGCAGCCAACAACAGAACTATGGCTACACCTTC
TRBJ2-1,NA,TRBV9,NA,CASSVVGRGNEQFF,TGTGCCAGCAGCGTAGTCGGGAGAGGCAATGAGCAGTTCTTC
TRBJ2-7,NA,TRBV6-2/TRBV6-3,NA,CASSKTAQGSHEQYF,TGTGCCAGCAGTAAGACTGCACAGGGAAGCCACGAGCAGTACTTC
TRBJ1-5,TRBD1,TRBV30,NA,CAFGQVGNQPQHF,TGTGCCTTTGGACAGGTAGGCAATCAGCCCCAGCATTTT
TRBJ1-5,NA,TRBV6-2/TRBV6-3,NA,CASSYAGRQPQHF,TGTGCCAGCAGTTACGCAGGGCGTCAGCCCCAGCATTTT
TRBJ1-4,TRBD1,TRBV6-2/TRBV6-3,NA,CASSYAGQGTGKLFF,TGTGCCAGCAGTTACGCCGGACAGGGAACCGGAAAACTGTTTTTT
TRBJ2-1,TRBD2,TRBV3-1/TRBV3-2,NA,CASSQDRVAGYSYNEQFF,TGTGCCAGCAGCCAAGATAGAGTAGCGGGGTACTCCTACAATGAGCAGTTCTTC
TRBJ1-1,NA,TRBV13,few,CASSLAGTLMGAFF,TGTGCCAGCAGCTTAGCCGGGACTTTGATGGGAGCTTTCTTT
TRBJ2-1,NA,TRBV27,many,CASSLSAGGYNEQFF,TGTGCCAGCAGTTTGTCGGCAGGGGGGTACAATGAGCAGTTCTTC